The 10 T cell receptor beta chains below come from one sample, sequenced in a study of immune characterization of retroperitoneal liposarcoma. TCRdb re-analysed the PCR reads in MiXCR, keeping a single row per CDR3 protein. In the table there are more than 15,000 distinct CDR3 sequences, 37% of which are singletons. The sample was blood. Receptors originate from a male donor with retroperitoneal liposarcoma.

J is TRBJ2-1 and V is TRBV12-3 or TRBV12-4; 10 nucleotides align to TRBD1. The length of the CDR3 is 16 residues. V gave up 11 bases and J gave up 0 bases; unmatched junction bases: 10. CDR3 nucleotide sequence: TGTGCCGCCGGGGACAGGGGATACAGCTCCTACAATGAGCAGTTCTTC. Protein sequence: CAAGDRGYSSYNEQFF.

The chain couples TRBV18 to TRBJ1-1; 8 bases line up with TRBD1. The CDR3 totals 14 residues. Trimming cost V 2 bases and J 4 bases; bases outside gene matches: 3. From germline, CDR1 is KGHSH and CDR2 LQKENI. CDR3 sequence reads: CASSPGQGGTEAFF. As DNA, the CDR3 is TGTGCCAGCTCACCAGGACAGGGAGGCACTGAAGCTTTCTTT.

This clonotype ranks as medium-sized. The chain has TRBV7-2 and TRBJ2-3; 9 nucleotides agree with TRBD1. V shed 7 bases and J 3 bases; nucleotides not matched to a gene: 8. CDR1 and CDR2 (germline): SGHTA, FQGNSA. This CDR3 has 15 amino acids. In DNA, the CDR3 is TGTGCCAGCATCCCGACAGGGGGAGCGACAGATACGCAGTATTTT. Its translation: CASIPTGGATDTQYF. Full variable domain (outside the CDR3, taken from reference TRBV7-2 and TRBJ2-3): GAGVSQSPSNKVTEKGKDVELRCDPISGHTALYWYRQSLGQGLEFLIYFQGNSAPDKSGLPSDRFSAERTGGSVSTLTIQRTQQEDSAVYLCASIPTGGATDTQYFGPGTRLTVL.

J is TRBJ2-2 and V is TRBV7-2; 8 bases fit TRBD1. The CDR3 spans 17 residues. Germline V gives CDR1 SGHTA, CDR2 FQGNSA. V was clipped by 4 bases and J by 5 bases; unmatched bases: 12. The CDR3 sequence: CASSSPRTGIFTGELFF. The CDR3 DNA follows: TGTGCCAGCAGCTCCCCCCGGACAGGGATTTTTACCGGGGAGCTGTTTTTT.

The chain employs TRBV7-4 and TRBJ1-4, with D unresolved. Per germline, CDR1 SGHVT and CDR2 SQSDAQ. The ends were cut back, 0 bases at V and 7 bases at J, with 6 bases in the middle. The CDR3 sequence is 13 residues long. The DNA for the CDR3 is TGTGCCAGCAGCTTAGCGGTGGGTGAAAAACTGTTTTTT. Protein sequence: CASSLAVGEKLFF.

As regards this clonotype: The conserved closing phenylalanine or tryptophan is absent in this CDR3, likely reflecting a read error. The DNA is left out, because the CDR3 cannot be placed on it with certainty; the CDR3 is given as TCRdb lists it. CDR3: CASSPRGETQYV. V and J are TRBV7-6 and TRBJ2-3; TRBD1 reflects the table's D call only, with no check against the DNA. The CDR3 length is 12 residues, termini included. Germline V lookup: CDR1 SGHVS, CDR2 FNYEAQ.

This clonotype was found a few times. This chain joins TRBV7-2 and TRBJ1-1; a weak D match, TRBD1 (6 bases). CDR1 and CDR2 from the germline V gene are SGHTA and FQGNSA. This CDR3 is built from 16 residues. Trimming removed 4 bases at V and 1 base at J, with 16 bases between. The CDR3 spells CASSSNPQGSNTEAFF. For the CDR3, the DNA is TGTGCCAGCAGCTCCAACCCACAGGGATCGAACACTGAAGCTTTCTTT. Full variable domain (outside the CDR3, taken from reference TRBV7-2 and TRBJ1-1): GAGVSQSPSNKVTEKGKDVELRCDPISGHTALYWYRQSLGQGLEFLIYFQGNSAPDKSGLPSDRFSAERTGGSVSTLTIQRTQQEDSAVYLCASSSNPQGSNTEAFFGQGTRLTVV.

This clonotype turned up a few times. This chain links TRBV12-3 or TRBV12-4 with TRBJ2-1; D gene unclear. This CDR3 is 13 amino acids long. The V end was cut by 1 base, the J end by 9 bases, with 10 bases between. This CDR3 reads CASSLELGAEQFF. DNA for the CDR3: TGTGCCAGCAGTTTAGAGTTAGGAGCTGAGCAGTTCTTC.

The sample holds many counts of this clonotype. The V call is TRBV7-2, the J call TRBJ1-5; D not certain. CDR3 size: 16 residues. V dropped 1 base and J dropped 9 bases, with 19 bases sitting between them. Germline V gene lookup returns CDR1 SGHTA and CDR2 FQGNSA. The CDR3 spells CASSLGPGSGVRPQHF. CDR3 bases: TGTGCCAGCAGCTTAGGCCCAGGATCTGGGGTCCGGCCCCAGCATTTT.

The table lists this clonotype with a few counts. This sequence joins TRBV6-6 and TRBJ2-1; no reliable D call. The J call may be wrong; the DNA end is better matched by TRBJ2-7. Germline CDR1 reads MNHNY; CDR2 reads SVGAGI (reference sequence). The CDR3 consists of 16 residues. CDR3 amino acids: CASSYSNGPYHNEQYF. The DNA for the CDR3 is TGTGCCAGCAGTTACTCGAATGGACCTTACCACAATGAGCAGTACTTC.